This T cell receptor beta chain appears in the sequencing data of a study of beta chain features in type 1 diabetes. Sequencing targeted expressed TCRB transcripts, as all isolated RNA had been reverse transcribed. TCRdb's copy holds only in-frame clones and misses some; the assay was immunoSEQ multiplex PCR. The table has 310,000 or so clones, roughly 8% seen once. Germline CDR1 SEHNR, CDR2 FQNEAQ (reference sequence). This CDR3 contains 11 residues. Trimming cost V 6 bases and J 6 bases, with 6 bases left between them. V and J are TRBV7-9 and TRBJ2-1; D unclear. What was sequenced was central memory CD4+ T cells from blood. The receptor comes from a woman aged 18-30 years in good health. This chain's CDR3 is CASSEANEQFF. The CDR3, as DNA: TGTGCCAGCAGTGAAGCCAATGAGCAGTTCTTC.